The 16 T cell receptor beta chains presented below share a single source sample, sequenced in a study of T cells in Graves' hyperthyroidism and ophthalmopathy. It was RNA transcripts that yielded the amplified TCR beta CDR3 regions. TCR CDR3 underwent first-round RT-PCR with the HTBI primer set. TCRdb processed the multiplex PCR reads anew with MiXCR; each CDR3 protein has one entry. Among around 60,000 distinct CDR3 sequences listed, about 50% were seen once. Sequencing was carried out using blood. These receptor sequences come from a woman in her twenties or thirties with Graves' ophthalmopathy.

V usage is TRBV6-4 and J usage is TRBJ2-1; D may be TRBD1 (6 bases). Between the trimmed V and J ends, which lost 3 bases and 10 bases, there was a span of 22 bases. The CDR3 is made up of 16 amino acids. Per germline, CDR1 MRHNA and CDR2 SNTAGT. CDR3 sequence: CASSELSGRDTGEQFF. CDR3 in DNA: TGTGCCAGCAGTGAACTGAGCGGACGGGACACCGGGGAGCAGTTCTTC.

This clonotype showed up just once. The CDR3 is CATSKGVGANVLTF. The CDR3 nucleotides read TGTGCCACCAGCAAAGGGGTTGGGGCCAACGTCCTGACTTTC. The rearrangement joins TRBV15 to TRBJ2-6; tentatively, D is TRBD1 (5 bases). This CDR3 has 14 amino acids. V lost 4 bases and J lost 3, with 7 bases in between. Per germline, CDR1 LNHNV and CDR2 YYDKDF (reference sequence).

The chain links TRBV28 to TRBJ1-2; D remains unclear. V gave up 6 bases and J gave up 8 bases, with 19 bases separating them. This CDR3 is built from 14 residues. Looked up from germline, CDR1 is MDHEN and CDR2 is SYDVKM. The CDR3 DNA reads TGTGCCAGCAGCCCTCGTGGGAGTGCCCCAGGCTACACCTTC. It codes for CASSPRGSAPGYTF.

Details on this clonotype: Compared with germline, one end of the junction differs, possibly owing to a read error. The chain recombines TRBV7-7 with TRBJ2-1, with D possibly being TRBD2 (5 bases). Germline values: CDR1 SSHAT, CDR2 FNYEAQ (reference sequence). The CDR3 runs 13 residues. CDR3 bases: TGTGCTAGCAGCTTAACGAGGGCCCGGGAGCAGTTCTTC. This codes for CASSLTRAREQFF.

The chain recombines TRBV10-2 with TRBJ2-7; 14 positions match TRBD2. Germline V gene lookup returns CDR1 WSHSY and CDR2 SAAADI. Trimming took 7 bases from V and 2 from J; bases not matched to a gene: 4. CDR3 length equals 15 residues. In DNA, the CDR3 is TGCGCCAGCATTCGACTAGCGGGAGGGCCCTACGAGCAGTACTTC. It yields the protein CASIRLAGGPYEQYF.

This sequence joins TRBV5-8 and TRBJ1-5; 7 nucleotides line up with TRBD1. V trimming: 0 bases; J trimming: 15 bases; junction bases outside the gene matches: 15. Germline V gene sequence: CDR1 SGHTS, CDR2 YDEGEE. The CDR3 is made up of 15 amino acids. CDR3 in amino acids: CASSLATGPGQPWHF. The CDR3 coding sequence is TGTGCCAGCAGCTTGGCGACAGGGCCAGGGCAGCCCTGGCATTTT.

This rearrangement joins TRBV6-1 to TRBJ1-5; maybe TRBD1 (6 bases). In germline, CDR1 is MNHNS, CDR2 SASEGT. CDR3 length: 14 residues. V lost 4 bases, J lost 12 bases, and 19 bases lay in between. CDR3 loop: CASSALLRGLLQHF. In DNA form, the CDR3 reads TGTGCCAGCAGTGCATTGCTTCGGGGGCTCCTCCAGCATTTT.

This clonotype appeared many times. V gene TRBV5-6 combines with J gene TRBJ2-7; perhaps TRBD2 as D (6 bases). Between the trimmed V and J ends, which lost 4 bases and 6 bases, there was a span of 14 bases. Germline values: CDR1 SGHDT, CDR2 YYEEEE. CDR3 length: 13 amino acids. CDR3 coding DNA: TGTGCCAGCAGCCCGGGCGGGGTCGGCGAGCAGTACTTC. It yields the protein CASSPGGVGEQYF. Using reference TRBV5-6 and TRBJ2-7 for the parts outside the CDR3, the full variable domain is DAGVTQSPTHLIKTRGQQVTLRCSPKSGHDTVSWYQQALGQGPQFIFQYYEEEERQRGNFPDRFSGHQFPNYSSELNVNALLLGDSALYLCASSPGGVGEQYFGPGTRLTVT.

As regards this clonotype: A much larger clone sits a single nucleotide away, making a read error possible. The rearrangement joins TRBV12-3 or TRBV12-4 to TRBJ1-1; D uncertain. The CDR3 extends over 15 amino acids. CDR3 nucleotide sequence: TGTGCCAGCAGCCAAGGAGACATACGGAACGCTGAAGCTTTCTTT. Residues: CASSQGDIRNAEAFF.

This clonotype was detected once. This may stem from a read error, because a much larger clone lies one nucleotide away. V and J are TRBV27 and TRBJ1-1; 8 bases are shared with TRBD1. Germline assignment: CDR1 MNHEY and CDR2 SMNVEV (reference sequence). The CDR3 extends over 11 amino acids. For the CDR3, the DNA is TGTGGCACAGGGGGTGGCACTGAAGCTTTCTTT. Translation gives CGTGGGTEAFF.

A note on this clonotype: The conserved phenylalanine or tryptophan normally closing the CDR3 is absent here, so this likely arose from a read error. The V gene is TRBV20-1, the J gene TRBJ2-6, with D hard to call. This CDR3 comprises 15 residues. Germline V gene data show CDR1 as DFQATT and CDR2 as SNEGSKA (reference sequence). Trimming removed 3 bases at V and 5 bases at J, with 14 bases between. CDR3: CSARASNSRANVLTC. In nucleotides, the CDR3 is TGCAGTGCTAGGGCCTCGAACTCCCGGGCCAACGTCCTGACTTGC.

Points on this clonotype: A much larger clonotype is one base distant, so this may be a read error. This rearrangement joins TRBV6-4 to TRBJ2-3; TRBD2 matches at 15 bases. Germline-derived CDR1 and CDR2 are MRHNA and SNTAGT. The CDR3 sequence is 14 residues long. The CDR3: CASSRTSGRVTRYF. The CDR3 nucleotides are TGTGCCAGCAGCCGGACTAGCGGGAGGGTTACGCGGTATTTT.

The sample holds many counts of this clonotype. The J gene is TRBJ1-5, the V gene TRBV5-6; D perhaps matches TRBD1 (5 bases). This CDR3 has 14 residues. Germline V gives CDR1 SGHDT, CDR2 YYEEEE. The V end lost 0 bases, the J end lost 7 bases, and 11 bases lay between the germline ends. CDR3 residues: CASSLGVGEQPQHF. CDR3 nucleotide sequence: TGTGCCAGCAGCTTGGGCGTGGGGGAGCAGCCCCAGCATTTT.

This clonotype was seen ten or more times. The chain links TRBV10-3 to TRBJ2-7; 8 positions agree with TRBD1. The V gene's germline CDR1 is ENHRY and CDR2 SYGVKD. V was pared by 8 bases and J by 2 bases, with 11 bases of the junction left unmatched. This CDR3 is built from 15 residues. In DNA form, the CDR3 reads TGTGCCATCGGACTGACAGGGGCCGCTGCCTACGAGCAGTACTTC. It specifies CAIGLTGAAAYEQYF.

The V call is TRBV24-1, the J call TRBJ2-1, with TRBD2 identical over 10 bases. V lost 4 bases and J lost 4; bases outside the gene matches: 12. Germline assignment: CDR1 KGHDR and CDR2 SFDVKD. The CDR3 length is 18 residues. Here the CDR3 reads CATSDFRTSGDPYNEQFF. DNA of the CDR3: TGTGCCACCAGTGACTTCCGAACTAGCGGGGATCCTTACAATGAGCAGTTCTTC.

This clonotype was detected ten times or more. The rearrangement joins TRBV7-6 to TRBJ2-7, with 13 bases lining up with TRBD2. Germline V lookup: CDR1 SGHVS, CDR2 FNYEAQ. Trimming cost V 5 bases and J 5 bases; bases outside gene matches: 9. The CDR3 consists of 16 residues. The DNA of the CDR3 is TGTGCCAGCAGCCCCCGAACTGGGACTAGCGGGAACGAGCAGTACTTC. This translates into CASSPRTGTSGNEQYF.